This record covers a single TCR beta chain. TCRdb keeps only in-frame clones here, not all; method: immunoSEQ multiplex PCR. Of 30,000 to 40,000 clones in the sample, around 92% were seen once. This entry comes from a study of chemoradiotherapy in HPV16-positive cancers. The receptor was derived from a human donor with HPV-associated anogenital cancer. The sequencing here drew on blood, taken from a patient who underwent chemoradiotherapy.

The CDR3 nucleotides are TGCAGCGCGACAGGGAAAAGGAACACCGGGGAGCTGTTTTTT. The encoded protein is CSATGKRNTGELFF. The gene calls are TRBV29-1 and TRBJ2-2; 7 nucleotides agree with TRBD1. J lost 1 base, V lost 7 bases, and 6 bases had no gene match. This CDR3 comprises 14 residues. CDR1 is SQVTM, CDR2 ANQGSEA, per germline.